This TCR beta chain appears in the sequencing data of a study of blood T cell repertoires in COVID-19. Study-level information: Sources were T cells, B-cell-depleted T cells, or PBMCs; the material itself was cDNA or gDNA.

The germline V gene has CDR1 SGDLS and CDR2 YYNGEE. With V trimmed by 0 bases and J by 9 bases, 7 bases remained unmatched. The CDR3 spans 15 residues. Per the original data handling: Estimates of nucleated cell counts were drawn from the amplification of reference gene primers. This table comes from immunoSEQ multiplex PCR, and its TCRdb copy is limited to in-frame clones, with some not included. V, J and clone size derive from that table, while D and trimming were established from the DNA sequence. Among roughly 100,000 clones listed, about four fifths were seen once. This TCR derives from a woman aged 70-85 years with acute or convalescent COVID-19. This chain links TRBV9 with TRBJ2-1; 9 positions match TRBD2. Sequences were obtained from peripheral blood. The CDR3 nucleotides read TGTGCCAGCAGCGTAGATTATCTAGCGGGGTCTGAGCAGTTCTTC. It translates to CASSVDYLAGSEQFF.